This note documents a single T cell receptor beta chain sequence. V lost 4 bases to trimming and J lost 3 bases; unmatched junction nucleotides: 0. CDR1 is MRHNA and CDR2 is SNTAGT in the germline V gene. The CDR3 is made up of 14 amino acids. As to treatment: randomized to nivolumab then ipilimumab (arm A) or the reverse (arm B). The data are from a study of sequential checkpoint blockade in melanoma. Clones were sequenced by immunoSEQ multiplex PCR, and TCRdb holds only the in-frame ones, with some missing. The sample has a few thousand clones; approximately 72% are singletons. This sequence originates from a human donor with melanoma. V gene TRBV6-4 combines with J gene TRBJ2-2; 9 nucleotides align to TRBD2. Sequenced here: CD8+ T cells sorted from blood (inferred from file names), sampled from a patient given nivolumab and ipilimumab in sequence. In nucleotides, the CDR3 is TGTGCCAGCAGTGGACTAGCGGACACCGGGGAGCTGTTTTTT. The encoded protein is CASSGLADTGELFF.